This T cell receptor beta chain was recorded in a study of beta chain features in type 1 diabetes. Study-wide points: Type 1 diabetes patients had moderately but significantly shorter TCRB CDR3s in all four CD4+ subsets.

In germline, CDR1 is SNHLY, CDR2 FYNNEI. The CDR3 covers 12 residues. Trimming took off 5 bases at V and 4 bases at J, with 9 bases between the two ends. Blood was collected once per donor into heparin, averaging roughly 120 mL. Sorting of CD4+ naive, central memory, regulatory and stem cell-like memory cells was performed via CD45RO/CCR7/CD25/CD127/CD95/CD27. As to this clone: Its matching antigen is unknown.

The study reverse transcribed the entire isolated RNA, so it sequenced expressed TCRB transcripts. Profiled with immunoSEQ multiplex PCR; TCRdb holds only in-frame clones, not every one. The data show 250,000 to 350,000 clones, 15% seen once. V is TRBV2 and J is TRBJ2-7; D ambiguous. The sequence derives from a man aged 18 to 29 with type 1 diabetes. Sequenced sample: naive CD4+ T cells from blood. The CDR3 coding sequence is TGTGCCAGCAGTTACCGCAGGTACGAGCAGTACTTC. Its translation is CASSYRRYEQYF.